This T cell receptor beta chain was profiled in a study of shared T cell receptors in the human thymus. Sequencing was performed with immunoSEQ multiplex PCR; in TCRdb, only in-frame clones are kept and a portion is missing. The table includes 500,000 to 850,000 clones, about 87% detected once. The junction had 7 bases not matched to a gene; V was cut back by 4 bases and J by 0 bases. Germline CDR1 SGHNT, CDR2 YYREEE (reference sequence). The CDR3 runs to 16 residues. The sample was also reused in another study, on human thymus T cells. That report adds: Resections from corrective heart surgery provided thymus tissue.

Material: thymocytes. This chain uses TRBV5-4 with TRBJ1-1, with 9 nucleotides matching TRBD1. The TCR was taken from a boy in the first two years of life with a congenital heart defect. The CDR3 DNA reads TGTGCCAGCAGCCCCGGGACAGGGCTTTTGAACACTGAAGCTTTCTTT. Its protein is CASSPGTGLLNTEAFF.